One and the same sample provided the 5 T cell receptor beta chains below, sequenced in a study of immune heterogeneity within non-small cell lung tumors. Using 32 V and 13 J primers, multiplex PCR amplified TCR beta CDR3. MiXCR, run by TCRdb on the multiplex PCR reads, gives a single entry per CDR3 protein. The repertoire holds around 2,900 distinct CDR3 sequences, with approximately 39% as singletons. Template came from bulk tumor genomic DNA, at around 600 ng per sample. Every primary tumor yielded several biopsies, spaced far apart, that were taken during surgery. Patients underwent curative surgery for untreated, newly diagnosed non-small cell lung cancer. The sample taken for sequencing was lung tumor tissue. Receptor source: a woman aged 45-60 years with non-small cell lung cancer.

This clonotype is classed as medium-sized. J is TRBJ2-2 and V is TRBV10-1; D possibly corresponds to TRBD1 (5 bases). The CDR3 is 16 amino acids. V gave up 1 base and J gave up 3 bases, with 12 bases separating them. In germline, CDR1 is WNHNN, CDR2 SYGVQD (reference sequence). The CDR3: CASSEFGQGDTGELFF. The DNA for the CDR3 is TGCGCCAGCAGTGAGTTTGGGCAGGGTGACACCGGGGAGCTGTTTTTT.

About this clonotype itself: This may arise from a read error, as a much more abundant clone is one base away. The chain links TRBV28 to TRBJ2-1; no reliable D call. The V and J ends lost 2 bases and 7 bases respectively, with 18 bases between them. CDR3 length equals 16 residues. Looked up from germline, CDR1 is MDHEN and CDR2 is SYDVKM. CDR3 coding DNA: TGTGCCAGCAGTTTACCCATCTGGTGGGTACAAAATGAGCAGTTCTTC. The encoded protein is CASSLPIWWVQNEQFF.

The V and J genes are TRBV28 and TRBJ1-6, with 9 bases identical to TRBD1. CDR3 length: 14 amino acids. The germline V gene has CDR1 MDHEN and CDR2 SYDVKM. Trimming took 10 bases from V and 6 from J; bases not matched to a gene: 7. The CDR3 DNA reads as TGTGCCACCAGGACAGGGGATTTTAATTCACCCCTCCACTTT. It codes for CATRTGDFNSPLHF.

V and J are TRBV2 and TRBJ1-5, with TRBD1 identical over 8 bases. Trimming removed 4 bases from V and 6 bases from J; junction bases left unmatched: 8. The germline CDR1 and CDR2 sequences are SNHLY and FYNNEI. The CDR3 has 15 amino acids. The CDR3 DNA reads TGTGCCAGCAGTGGGGGACAGGTAGGTGGTCAGCCCCAGCATTTT. Translation: CASSGGQVGGQPQHF.

The chain is built from TRBV7-9 and TRBJ2-5; the match to TRBD2 covers 14 bases. The CDR3 loop spans 15 amino acids. From germline, CDR1 is SEHNR and CDR2 FQNEAQ (reference sequence). Trimming removed 6 bases from V and 3 bases from J; junction bases left unmatched: 3. CDR3 coding DNA: TGTGCCAGCAGACGGGGACTAGCGGGAGAAGAGACCCAGTACTTC. Amino acid sequence: CASRRGLAGEETQYF.